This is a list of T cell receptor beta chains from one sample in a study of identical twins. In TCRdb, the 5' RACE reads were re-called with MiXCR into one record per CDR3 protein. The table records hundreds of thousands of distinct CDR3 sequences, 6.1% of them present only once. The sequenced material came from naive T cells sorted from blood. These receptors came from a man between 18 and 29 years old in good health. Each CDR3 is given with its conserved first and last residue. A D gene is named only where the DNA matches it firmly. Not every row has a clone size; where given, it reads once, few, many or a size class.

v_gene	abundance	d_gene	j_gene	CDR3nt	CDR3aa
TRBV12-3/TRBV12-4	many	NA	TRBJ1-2	TGTGCCAGCAGTCCTCAGACCAGCTATGGCTACACCTTC	CASSPQTSYGYTF
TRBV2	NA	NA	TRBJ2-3	TGTGCCTCCCGGGGATCGAGGATCTCCACAGATACGCAGTATTTT	CASRGSRISTDTQYF
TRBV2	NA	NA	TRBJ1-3	TGTGCCAGCAGGACGGGAAGGGCGGGAAACACCATATATTTT	CASRTGRAGNTIYF
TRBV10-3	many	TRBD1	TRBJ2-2	TGTGCCACGCGGACAGGAAACACCGGGGAGCTGTTTTTT	CATRTGNTGELFF
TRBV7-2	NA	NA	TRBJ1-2	TGTGCCAGCAGCTTAGCCGACAGCTTTAACTATGGCTACACCTTC	CASSLADSFNYGYTF
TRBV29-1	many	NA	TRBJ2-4	TGCAGCGTTGTGGTCGGCAAAAACATTCAGTACTTC	CSVVVGKNIQYF
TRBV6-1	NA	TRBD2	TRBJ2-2	TGTGCCTCGGGAGGGGATAACACCGGGGAGCTGTTTTTT	CASGGDNTGELFF
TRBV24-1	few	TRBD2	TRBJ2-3	TGTGCCACCAGTGATCCTACTAGCGGGAGAGGAGATACGCAGTATTTT	CATSDPTSGRGDTQYF
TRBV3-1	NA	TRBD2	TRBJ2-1	TGTGCCAGCAGCCAGAGACTAGCGGGAGTGAAACTCTACAATGAGCAGTTCTTC	CASSQRLAGVKLYNEQFF
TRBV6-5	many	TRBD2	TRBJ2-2	TGTGCCAGCAGTTTCGGACTAGGGGATGGAACCGGGGAGCTGTTTTTT	CASSFGLGDGTGELFF
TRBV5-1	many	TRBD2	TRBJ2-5	TGCGCCAGCAGCACCACTAGCGGCCAAGAGACCCAGTACTTC	CASSTTSGQETQYF
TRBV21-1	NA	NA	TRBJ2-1	TGTGCCAGCAGCTTTTTCCTCAAATACGATGAGCAGTTCTTC	CASSFFLKYDEQFF
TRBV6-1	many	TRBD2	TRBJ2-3	TGTGCCAGCAGAGGGGGACTAGCGGGGGGAATCACAGATACGCAGTATTTT	CASRGGLAGGITDTQYF
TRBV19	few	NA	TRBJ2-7	TGTGCCTGCTCATTACAGGACTACGAGCAGTACTTC	CACSLQDYEQYF
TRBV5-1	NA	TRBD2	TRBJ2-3	TGCGCCAGCAGCCCGGAACCCTACGGGACTAAATCAGATACGCAGTATTTT	CASSPEPYGTKSDTQYF
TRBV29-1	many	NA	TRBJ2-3	TGCAGCGTTAGGCAGGGCCTAGATACGCAGTATTTT	CSVRQGLDTQYF
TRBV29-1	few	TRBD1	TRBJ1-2	TGCAGCGTTCAAAGGGGGCTTGGCTACACCTTC	CSVQRGLGYTF
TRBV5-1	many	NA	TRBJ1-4	TGCGCCAGCAGCTTGGCGACTAATGAAAAACTGTTTTTT	CASSLATNEKLFF
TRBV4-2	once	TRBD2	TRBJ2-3	TGTGCCAGCAGCCGGTCCGGGGAGGGCCCCACAGATACGCAGTATTTT	CASSRSGEGPTDTQYF
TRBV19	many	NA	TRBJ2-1	TGTGCCAGTAGTATAGGTAAAAGCTCCTACAATGAGCAGTTCTTC	CASSIGKSSYNEQFF
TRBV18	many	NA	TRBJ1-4	TGTGCCAGCTCATTGAAACAGGGCTCTAACGAAAAACTGTTTTTT	CASSLKQGSNEKLFF
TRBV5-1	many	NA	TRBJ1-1	TGCGCCAGCAGCTTGGGACAATCCCTAAACATGAACACTGAAGCTTTCTTT	CASSLGQSLNMNTEAFF
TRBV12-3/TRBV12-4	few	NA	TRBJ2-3	TGTGCCAGCAGGAAGTCCCCCAACACAGATACGCAGTATTTT	CASRKSPNTDTQYF
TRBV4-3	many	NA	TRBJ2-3	TGCGCCAGCAGCCAGGTGGGAGCTAGCACAGATACGCAGTATTTT	CASSQVGASTDTQYF
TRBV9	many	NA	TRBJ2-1	TGTGCCAGCAGCGTAGTCGGGAGCTCCTACAATGAGCAGTTCTTC	CASSVVGSSYNEQFF
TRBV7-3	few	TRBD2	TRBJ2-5	TGTGCCAGCAGCCCCTATAGGACTAGCATAGAGACCCAGTACTTC	CASSPYRTSIETQYF
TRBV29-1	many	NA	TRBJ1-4	TGCAGCGTACGACGGACAACTAATGAAAAACTGTTTTTT	CSVRRTTNEKLFF